Reported below is one T cell receptor beta chain. The data were obtained in a study of blood T cell repertoires in COVID-19. At the level of the study: Samples of COVID-19 (acute and convalescent) were obtained from the United States, Italy and Spain. PBMCs, B-cell-depleted T cells, or T cells were the source of the cDNA or gDNA that made up the material.

Source study methods: Cell counts per sample came from amplifying reference gene primers. The repertoire was sequenced with immunoSEQ multiplex PCR; TCRdb's copy has only in-frame clones and lacks some. That table is the source of V, J and clone size, and D and trimming were worked out from the DNA. The sample holds roughly 120,000 clones, just over 85% seen once. This CDR3 has 16 amino acids. From germline, CDR1 is MDHEN and CDR2 SYDVKM. V lost 5 bases and J 0 bases, leaving 14 bases between the germline ends. V gene TRBV28 combines with J gene TRBJ2-1; D is uncertain. The sequence was obtained from a woman aged 45 to 65 with active or convalescent COVID-19. The specimen sequenced was peripheral blood. CDR3 amino acids: CASSAIHYSSYNEQFF. Here the CDR3 DNA reads TGTGCCAGCAGTGCCATTCACTATAGCTCCTACAATGAGCAGTTCTTC.